The 30 T cell receptor beta chains below come from one sample, sequenced in a study of blood T cells in healthy people across ages. The second PCR ran roughly 6 to 11 cycles with a sample-barcoded 5' primer and J-beta primers. TCRdb ran MiXCR on the 5' RACE reads and lists one entry per CDR3 protein. The profile shows more than 650,000 distinct CDR3 sequences, under 30% of them singletons. This sample also appeared in a second study, on T cells of mothers and their children.

Sequencing was done on a sample of blood. These receptors originate from a boy aged 10-17 years in good health.

J is TRBJ2-3 and V is TRBV29-1; 10 positions agree with TRBD1. In germline, CDR1 is SQVTM, CDR2 ANQGSEA. The trim removed 2 bases at V and 9 bases at J, leaving 14 bases unmatched. This CDR3 is 16 amino acids long. The CDR3 DNA sequence: TGCAGCGTTGAAAGGCCTGACAGGGGGCTGATAGGGACGCAGTATTTT. Translating it yields CSVERPDRGLIGTQYF.

This clonotype was seen only a few times. The chain employs TRBV11-2 and TRBJ1-4, with 7 bases that match TRBD1. CDR1 and CDR2 from the germline V gene are SGHAT and FQNNGV. This CDR3 has 14 amino acids. The V gene end was trimmed by 4 bases and the J gene end by 4 bases; junction bases not matched to a gene: 3. In DNA form, the CDR3 reads TGTGCCAGCAGCTCCCAGGGGGTTAATGAAAAACTGTTTTTT. This codes for CASSSQGVNEKLFF.

This clonotype was seen only a few times. V is TRBV20-1 and J is TRBJ1-1; weak D call: TRBD1 (5 bases). The V and J ends lost 3 bases and 2 bases respectively, with 13 bases between them. The CDR3 consists of 14 residues. The germline CDR1 and CDR2 sequences are DFQATT and SNEGSKA (reference sequence). The DNA of the CDR3 is TGCAGTGCTAGCGATTGGGGGAGAAACACTGAAGCTTTCTTT. Its protein product is CSASDWGRNTEAFF.

The chain employs TRBV5-5 and TRBJ2-1; TRBD1 aligns across 7 bases. J was trimmed by 4 bases and V by 2 bases; bases with no gene match: 9. Germline-derived CDR1 and CDR2 are SGHKS and YYEKEE (reference sequence). The CDR3 spans 16 residues. CDR3 DNA: TGTGCCAGCAGCTTCTCAGTTGGGACAGCTTACAATGAGCAGTTCTTC. Its protein product is CASSFSVGTAYNEQFF.

This chain connects TRBV7-9 to TRBJ2-7, with 7 bases that match TRBD2. This CDR3 comprises 16 residues. The V and J ends lost 0 bases and 6 bases, in that order; junction bases with no gene match: 11. CDR1 and CDR2 from the germline V gene are SEHNR and FQNEAQ (reference sequence). The CDR3 nucleotides read TGTGCCAGCAGCTTAGCGCACTGGGGGGGGTCTACCGAGCAGTACTTC. Amino acid sequence: CASSLAHWGGSTEQYF.

The sample holds a few counts of this clonotype. The chain is built from TRBV7-3 and TRBJ2-2; D ambiguous. This CDR3 region has 14 residues. V was trimmed by 7 bases and J by 1 base, leaving 10 bases between them. Per the germline V gene, CDR1 is SGHTA and CDR2 is FQGTGA. In DNA form, the CDR3 reads TGTGCCAGCACGGAAGCAGGGAACACCGGGGAGCTGTTTTTT. Residues: CASTEAGNTGELFF.

This clonotype was counted between two and nine times. The genes are TRBV6-1 and TRBJ2-3; TRBD2 matches 11 bases. The CDR3 length is 15 residues. The V segment lost 4 bases and the J segment 2 bases; nucleotides outside the gene matches: 2. Per germline, CDR1 MNHNS and CDR2 SASEGT. The CDR3 loop is CASSGLAGTTDTQYF. The CDR3 bases are TGTGCCAGCAGTGGACTAGCGGGGACCACAGATACGCAGTATTTT.

The rearrangement links TRBV18 to TRBJ2-1; TRBD1 is a possible D gene (7 bases). This CDR3 has 17 residues. V lost 2 bases, J lost 4 bases, and 18 bases lay in between. The germline V gene encodes CDR1 KGHSH and CDR2 LQKENI. The CDR3 DNA follows: TGTGCCAGCTCACCAAGAGGGGGCGGGGCCCAATACAATGAGCAGTTCTTC. This sequence encodes CASSPRGGGAQYNEQFF.

This clonotype appeared a few times. The chain recombines TRBV2 with TRBJ2-5; maybe TRBD1 (6 bases). The DNA end lines up better with TRBJ2-1; the J call may be wrong. CDR1 and CDR2 (germline): SNHLY, FYNNEI. The CDR3 is 12 amino acids. CDR3: CASSPDRNEQFF. CDR3 DNA: TGTGCCAGCAGCCCCGACAGGAATGAGCAGTTCTTC.

The gene calls are TRBV4-1 and TRBJ2-1, with 7 positions matching TRBD2. CDR1 and CDR2 from the germline V gene are MGHRA and YSYEKL. The CDR3 loop spans 13 amino acids. The junction had 2 bases not matched to a gene; V was cut back by 3 bases and J by 6 bases. CDR3 region: CASSQRGGNEQFF. DNA for the CDR3: TGCGCCAGCAGCCAGCGCGGGGGCAATGAGCAGTTCTTC.

This clonotype was counted a single time. This CDR3 is CSVSFTTGGNQPQHF. The CDR3 DNA is TGCAGCGTCTCCTTTACCACAGGGGGCAATCAGCCCCAGCATTTT. The J gene is TRBJ1-5, the V gene TRBV29-1, with 7 bases aligning to TRBD1. This CDR3 region has 15 residues. CDR1 SQVTM and CDR2 ANQGSEA come from the germline V gene. V lost 6 bases to trimming and J lost 2 bases; unmatched junction nucleotides: 10.

Concerning this clonotype itself: At one boundary the junction diverges from the germline segment, which might be a read error. J is TRBJ1-5 and V is TRBV6-2 or TRBV6-3; no clear D. CDR3 length: 15 amino acids. CDR1 and CDR2 from the germline V gene are MNHEY and SVGEGT. The CDR3 here is CATSLPSAYKQPQHF. The CDR3 DNA sequence: TGTGCCACCAGTCTACCGTCCGCGTATAAGCAGCCCCAGCATTTT.

This chain uses TRBV29-1 with TRBJ2-1; D unresolved. V dropped 5 bases and J dropped 8 bases, with 16 bases sitting between them. The germline gives CDR1 SQVTM, CDR2 ANQGSEA. The CDR3 has 13 amino acids. The CDR3 nucleotides are TGCAGCGTTCATAAATACGGTGGCGATGAGCAGTTCTTC. Protein product: CSVHKYGGDEQFF.

This clonotype turned up a few times. The chain employs TRBV18 and TRBJ2-1; D may be TRBD1 (5 bases). Trimming pared 0 bases from V and 4 bases from J, leaving 10 bases between. There are 15 residues in the CDR3. Germline CDR1 and CDR2: KGHSH and LQKENI. CDR3 sequence (DNA): TGTGCCAGCTCACCACCGCTAGGGGATTACAATGAGCAGTTCTTC. It translates to CASSPPLGDYNEQFF.

The CDR3 is CASSSGLENSLAGELFF. CDR3 DNA sequence: TGTGCCAGCAGTTCCGGACTAGAGAACAGTCTCGCCGGGGAGCTGTTTTTT. The rearrangement uses TRBV12-3 or TRBV12-4 and TRBJ2-2, with TRBD2 identical over 7 bases. CDR3 length: 17 amino acids. V shed 4 bases, J shed 6 bases, and the junction held 14 bases outside the gene matches.

The rearrangement links TRBV7-9 to TRBJ2-5, with D perhaps matching TRBD1 (6 bases). V was cut by 4 bases and J by 5 bases, with 17 bases left in between. The CDR3 runs 15 residues. Per germline, CDR1 SEHNR and CDR2 FQNEAQ (reference sequence). Here the CDR3 reads CASSYSGASGETQYF. Written as DNA, the CDR3 is TGTGCCAGCAGCTACTCAGGGGCGTCGGGGGAGACCCAGTACTTC.

V gene TRBV6-1 combines with J gene TRBJ2-1; TRBD2 agrees at 12 bases. The CDR3 spans 14 residues. Germline values: CDR1 MNHNS, CDR2 SASEGT. The trim removed 11 bases at V and 7 bases at J, leaving 9 bases unmatched. Here the CDR3 reads CAGELAGGPNEQFF. The CDR3 nucleotides are TGTGCCGGAGAACTAGCGGGGGGCCCGAATGAGCAGTTCTTC.

This chain uses TRBV29-1 with TRBJ2-1, with TRBD1 matching 7 bases. After removal of 5 bases from V and 5 bases from J, the junction contained 9 bases not matched to a gene. The CDR3 is made up of 14 amino acids. The germline V gene encodes CDR1 SQVTM and CDR2 ANQGSEA. CDR3 protein: CSVPVGTEDNEQFF. CDR3 in DNA: TGCAGCGTTCCGGTAGGGACAGAAGACAATGAGCAGTTCTTC.

The sample holds a few counts of this clonotype. The V gene is TRBV6-1, the J gene TRBJ2-1; perhaps D is TRBD1 or TRBD2 (5 bases each). This CDR3 has 17 amino acids. Trimming stripped 5 bases from V and 1 base from J, with 18 bases between. Germline lookup yields CDR1 MNHNS and CDR2 SASEGT. The CDR3 coding sequence is TGTGCCAGCAGTCCCTATGGGGACCCTCGGTCCTACAATGAGCAGTTCTTC. This encodes CASSPYGDPRSYNEQFF.

The chain combines TRBV7-2 with TRBJ2-3; D is ambiguous. Trimming removed 2 bases at V and 3 bases at J, with 6 bases between. Germline CDR1 and CDR2: SGHTA and FQGNSA. CDR3 length: 13 residues. DNA for the CDR3: TGTGCCAGCAGCTTACCGCCGACAGATACGCAGTATTTT. Encoded protein: CASSLPPTDTQYF. Together with reference TRBV7-2 and TRBJ2-3, the CDR3 gives the full variable domain: GAGVSQSPSNKVTEKGKDVELRCDPISGHTALYWYRQSLGQGLEFLIYFQGNSAPDKSGLPSDRFSAERTGGSVSTLTIQRTQQEDSAVYLCASSLPPTDTQYFGPGTRLTVL.

The chain links TRBV29-1 to TRBJ2-5, with D perhaps being TRBD1 or TRBD2 (6 bases each). The last part of the DNA fits TRBJ2-7 better; the J call may be wrong. This CDR3 has 12 amino acids. Germline V gene data show CDR1 as SQVTM and CDR2 as ANQGSEA. The CDR3 spells CSAGEDSPEQYF. The CDR3 DNA reads TGCAGCGCTGGGGAGGACAGTCCCGAGCAGTACTTC.

The rearrangement uses TRBV9 and TRBJ2-5, with 10 bases lining up with TRBD2. V trimming: 1 base; J trimming: 1 base; junction bases outside the gene matches: 4. The CDR3 covers 16 residues. The germline V gene has CDR1 SGDLS and CDR2 YYNGEE. CDR3 sequence reads: CASSVRGTSAQETQYF. Here the CDR3 DNA reads TGTGCCAGCAGCGTACGGGGGACTAGCGCCCAAGAGACCCAGTACTTC.

About this clonotype itself: At one end the junction does not follow the germline gene, possibly because of a read error. This chain joins TRBV9 and TRBJ1-2, with TRBD1 identical over 7 bases. The CDR3 consists of 15 residues. Germline V gene sequence: CDR1 SGDLS, CDR2 YYNGEE. Here the CDR3 reads CARSVHTGERYGYTF. CDR3 nucleotides: TGTGCCAGGAGCGTCCATACAGGGGAAAGGTATGGCTACACCTTC.

The chain couples TRBV11-2 to TRBJ2-5; TRBD1 matches at 10 bases. The germline V gene has CDR1 SGHAT and CDR2 FQNNGV. This CDR3 contains 18 residues. The V and J ends lost 0 bases and 4 bases, in that order; junction bases with no gene match: 11. The CDR3: CASSLDRVRQGARETQYF. The CDR3 bases are TGTGCCAGCAGCTTAGATCGAGTCCGACAGGGGGCAAGAGAGACCCAGTACTTC.

V is TRBV2 and J is TRBJ2-1; D is uncertain. V was shortened by 7 bases and J by 7 bases, with 8 bases between the two germline ends. CDR3 size: 11 residues. Germline V lookup: CDR1 SNHLY, CDR2 FYNNEI. The CDR3 region is CASNGRNEQFF. The DNA for the CDR3 is TGTGCCAGCAACGGTCGGAATGAGCAGTTCTTC.

This clonotype was counted once. One end of the junction varies from germline; a read error may be responsible. The rearrangement links TRBV10-3 to TRBJ2-5; 10 nucleotides match TRBD2. The CDR3 runs 13 residues. From germline, CDR1 is ENHRY and CDR2 SYGVKD. The CDR3 reads CAATSGVTETQYF. CDR3 coding DNA: TGTGCCGCCACTAGCGGGGTTACGGAGACCCAGTACTTT.

This clonotype was found a few times. The rearrangement joins TRBV30 to TRBJ2-7, with a weak D call TRBD1 (6 bases). Trimming took off 3 bases at V and 4 bases at J, with 13 bases between the two ends. The CDR3 totals 13 residues. Germline values: CDR1 GTSNPN, CDR2 SVGIG (reference sequence). CDR3 sequence: CAWSTDSLYEQYF. For the CDR3, the DNA is TGTGCCTGGAGCACGGACAGCCTGTACGAGCAGTACTTC.

The chain links TRBV3-1 to TRBJ2-7; D unresolved. Trimming took 0 bases from V and 0 from J, leaving 9 bases between them. CDR1 is LGHDT and CDR2 is YNNKEL in the germline V gene (reference sequence). The CDR3 has 15 residues. The CDR3 DNA reads TGTGCCAGCAGCCAAGATCAACTGAACTCCTACGAGCAGTACTTC. It is translated as CASSQDQLNSYEQYF.

This clonotype has just a few counts. The V call is TRBV7-6, the J call TRBJ1-6; TRBD1 matches at 8 bases. CDR3 length: 16 amino acids. V lost 5 bases to trimming and J lost 7 bases; unmatched junction nucleotides: 10. Germline-derived CDR1 and CDR2 are SGHVS and FNYEAQ. For the CDR3, the DNA is TGTGCCAGCAGCCTCTCGACAGGGGATGGGAATTCACCCCTCCACTTT. Translated, it gives CASSLSTGDGNSPLHF.

This clonotype was found a few times. The V and J genes are TRBV28 and TRBJ1-5, with D possibly TRBD1 on 5 matching bases. Trimming took 3 bases from V and 1 from J, leaving 22 bases between them. The CDR3 extends over 19 amino acids. Germline CDR1 is MDHEN and CDR2 is SYDVKM. DNA for the CDR3: TGTGCCAGCAGTTTGATCTCGAAGCATACTGGGGGGAGCAATCAGCCCCAGCATTTT. It codes for CASSLISKHTGGSNQPQHF.